This T cell receptor (beta chain) stems from a study of T-cell memory formation after mild COVID-19 (dated by TCRdb to 2020 to 2022). Study-level background: TCR sequence clusters from the two donors were largely donor specific. In two donors, T-cell clones that expanded and contracted after mild COVID-19 were followed by sequencing TCRalpha and TCRbeta repertoires longitudinally. The cohort comprised two young, previously healthy adult volunteers, one female and one male.

The sequencing machine was an Illumina NovaSeq 6000. cDNA libraries for TCRalpha and TCRbeta were prepared by 5'RACE using constant-segment primers, with sample barcodes and unique molecular identifiers added. RNA was extracted from every sample with Trizol reagent. The libraries were amplified in two PCR steps, and the second step added a second sample barcode and Illumina TruSeq adapters. Sequencing of the libraries was done on an Illumina NovaSeq, producing 2 x 150 bp paired-end reads. Under the source paper's analysis protocol: The reads were demultiplexed and collapsed into UMI-guided consensus sequences using migec v1.2.7. Using mixcr v2.1.11, the UMI consensuses were aligned to TRA and TRB V and J templates and assembled into clonotypes. A clonotype was counted as expanded or contracted only when both edgeR and NoisET called the clonotype significant, with the noise models trained on biological replicates. For edgeR calls, the thresholds were a false discovery rate-adjusted p below 0.01 and a log2 fold-change of 1. PCA with hierarchical clustering of max-normalized trajectories of the 1000 most abundant clonotypes was used as exploratory dynamics analysis. Separately sequenced CD4+ and CD8+ repertoires were used to assign a CD4 or CD8 phenotype to each responding clone. Through fastp at Q25 and MiXCR, TCRdb rebuilt clones from the public reads, retaining in-frame beta chains. Under each unique CDR3 protein, matching rows form one entry showing the most common genes and DNA. These V and J calls originate from TCRdb's pipeline instead of the authors' own analysis. This sample comprises approximately 150,000 distinct CDR3 sequences, 13% of them detected only once. Of the sample, about 3.6% falls within the top ten clones.

Sequences MNHEY (CDR1) and SVGEGT (CDR2) are obtained from the germline V gene. Spanning cysteine to phenylalanine, the CDR3 consists of 14 amino acids. Only the CDR3 DNA stays, 42 bases, in frame from base 1. Trimming takes 5 bases off V and 7 bases off J; junction bases not matched to a gene: 11. Ficoll-Paque density gradient centrifugation was the method used to isolate PBMCs. Here is what the overall study found, with its caveats: Some responding clones were found in pre-infection memory, which suggests that pre-existing cross-reactive memory T cells took part in the SARS-CoV-2 response. The study covered only a couple of mild cases, and larger cohorts including severe cases with pre-infection samples were considered necessary. Clones contracting from day 15 to 85 had balanced CD4/CD8 phenotypes, while a second wave expanding from day 15 to 37 was biased towards CD4+. SARS-CoV-2 specificity was not confirmed for the second-wave clones peaking on day 37. Contracting CD4+ clones turned up mainly in the CM and EM memory subsets, whereas EMRA was where CD8+ clones were enriched.

Points on this clonotype: Its antigen remains undetermined. No much larger clonotype is one base removed from it; base qualities were not supplied.

The clonotype was recovered from a man between 18 and 29 years old who had mild COVID-19 (a few samples of this study predate the infection). The sample titles of this study are shuffled in the database, so cell type and time point are left out; the donor was told from shared clones. The sample comprised PBMCs or a T cell subset sorted from them (not recorded which). This receptor chain uses TRBV6-2 or TRBV6-3 and TRBJ2-7; 7 bases in the junction line up with TRBD2. The CDR3 here reads CASSETQRGGEQYF. The DNA is TGTGCCAGCAGTGAGACTCAGCGGGGTGGAGAGCAGTACTTC.